The 24 T cell receptor beta chains given below trace back to one sample, sequenced in a study of T cell responses to AZD1222 COVID-19 vaccine. Profiled with immunoSEQ multiplex PCR; TCRdb holds only in-frame clones, not every one. The sample consists of over 120,000 clones, roughly 90% of them appearing once. Sequences were derived from peripheral blood, sampled 28 days after the second dose of the MenACWY control vaccine. These TCRs come from an adult who received the MenACWY meningococcal vaccine as a control.

J is TRBJ2-6 and V is TRBV19; the D gene is possibly TRBD2 (5 bases). V lost 9 bases, J lost 2 bases, and 14 bases lay in between. The CDR3 spans 15 residues. The germline CDR1 and CDR2 sequences are LNHDA and SQIVND (reference sequence). CDR3 nucleotide sequence: TGTGCCAGCGGGCCTTCCGGGGCTGGGGCCAACGTCCTGACTTTC. Encoded protein: CASGPSGAGANVLTF.

The genes are TRBV5-1 and TRBJ2-7; D possibly corresponds to TRBD1 (6 bases). The length of the CDR3 is 12 residues. V lost 4 bases to trimming and J lost 8 bases, with 13 bases between them. CDR1 SGHRS and CDR2 YFSETQ come from the germline V gene. The CDR3 here is CASSRDTFKQYF. The CDR3 nucleotides read TGCGCCAGCAGCCGGGACACTTTCAAGCAGTACTTC.

This sequence joins TRBV30 and TRBJ1-3, with unresolved D. Germline loops: CDR1 GTSNPN, CDR2 SVGIG (reference sequence). There are 13 residues in the CDR3. V lost 4 bases, J lost 8 bases, and 15 bases lay in between. The CDR3 reads CAWNLSVRDTIYF. CDR3 DNA sequence: TGTGCCTGGAACCTCTCTGTACGAGACACCATATATTTT.

The chain is built from TRBV4-3 and TRBJ1-6, with unresolved D. Germline V gene lookup returns CDR1 LGHNA and CDR2 YSLEER. Trimming removed 0 bases from V and 8 bases from J, with 17 bases in between. The CDR3 is made up of 17 amino acids. The CDR3 DNA follows: TGCGCCAGCAGCCAAGATGGCGCCGGACTCCTGGATTCACCCCTCCACTTT. It codes for CASSQDGAGLLDSPLHF.

This sequence joins TRBV7-8 and TRBJ2-5; 8 bases align to TRBD2. Germline V gene data show CDR1 as SGHVS and CDR2 as FQNEAQ. This CDR3 comprises 14 residues. V gave up 5 bases and J gave up 5 bases; unmatched junction bases: 7. The CDR3 region is CASSVGGAGETQYF. In nucleotides, the CDR3 is TGTGCCAGCAGCGTCGGGGGGGCAGGGGAGACCCAGTACTTC.

V and J are TRBV6-5 and TRBJ1-1; TRBD1 is a possible D gene (5 bases). The CDR3 covers 15 residues. Germline assignment: CDR1 MNHEY and CDR2 SVGAGI. With 6 bases removed from V and 1 base from J, the gap between germline ends came to 15 bases. The CDR3 coding sequence is TGTGCCAGCAGCCCCTGGGCCGGGACGAACACTGAAGCTTTCTTT. It is translated as CASSPWAGTNTEAFF.

The chain uses TRBV7-9 and TRBJ1-2; D is uncertain. Trimming left V 7 bases short and J 11 bases short, with 17 bases between. The V gene's germline CDR1 is SEHNR and CDR2 FQNEAQ (reference sequence). The CDR3 covers 12 residues. In DNA, the CDR3 is TGTGCCAGCACCGTCGGAGGGTCAGGATACACCTTC. It is translated as CASTVGGSGYTF. The whole variable domain, filled in from reference TRBV7-9 and TRBJ1-2, reads DTGVSQNPRHKITKRGQNVTFRCDPISEHNRLYWYRQTLGQGPEFLTYFQNEAQLEKSRLLSDRFSAERPKGSFSTLEIQRTEQGDSAMYLCASTVGGSGYTFGSGTRLTVV.

V gene TRBV4-2 combines with J gene TRBJ2-7, with 9 bases identical to TRBD1. Germline V lookup: CDR1 LGHNA, CDR2 YNFKEQ. Trimming at V came to 4 bases and at J to 3 bases, leaving 10 bases not matched to a gene. This CDR3 has 16 amino acids. CDR3 DNA sequence: TGTGCCAGCAGCCCCTCCACGACAGGGGGATTCTACGAGCAGTACTTC. This gives the protein CASSPSTTGGFYEQYF.

V and J are TRBV10-3 and TRBJ2-3, with 7 bases that match TRBD2. This CDR3 spans 17 amino acids. CDR1 and CDR2 (germline): ENHRY, SYGVKD. Trimming cost V 0 bases and J 0 bases; bases outside gene matches: 6. Written as DNA, the CDR3 is TGTGCCATCAGTGAGTCGAAGCGGGGACCTAGCACAGATACGCAGTATTTT. Protein: CAISESKRGPSTDTQYF.

The chain employs TRBV5-1 and TRBJ1-1; D is unresolved. The V end was cut by 0 bases, the J end by 0 bases, with 6 bases between. The V gene's germline CDR1 is SGHRS and CDR2 YFSETQ. The CDR3 loop spans 14 amino acids. The CDR3: CASSLVQLNTEAFF. The CDR3 DNA is TGCGCCAGCAGCTTGGTCCAGCTGAACACTGAAGCTTTCTTT. Filled out from reference TRBV5-1 and TRBJ1-1, the complete variable domain reads KAGVTQTPRYLIKTRGQQVTLSCSPISGHRSVSWYQQTPGQGLQFLFEYFSETQRNKGNFPGRFSGRQFSNSRSEMNVSTLELGDSALYLCASSLVQLNTEAFFGQGTRLTVV.

The chain employs TRBV7-2 and TRBJ2-5; 7 bases match TRBD1. From germline, CDR1 is SGHTA and CDR2 FQGNSA. V lost 6 bases, J lost 3 bases, and 7 bases stayed unmatched. The CDR3 extends over 14 amino acids. CDR3 amino acids: CASRSQGVEETQYF. In nucleotides, the CDR3 is TGTGCCAGCAGGTCCCAGGGGGTCGAAGAGACCCAGTACTTC.

This chain connects TRBV7-2 to TRBJ2-2; no clear D gene. Deletions cut 1 base from V and 3 bases from J, with 6 bases between. CDR1 and CDR2 from the germline V gene are SGHTA and FQGNSA. CDR3 size: 14 residues. The CDR3 sequence: CASSLGVDTGELFF. CDR3 DNA sequence: TGTGCCAGCAGCTTAGGGGTCGACACCGGGGAGCTGTTTTTT.

The genes are TRBV14 and TRBJ2-1; TRBD1 might be the D (5 bases). The CDR3 covers 14 residues. V lost 8 bases and J 4 bases, leaving 15 bases between the germline ends. Germline assignment: CDR1 SGHDN and CDR2 FVKESK. The CDR3 region has the DNA TGTGCCAGCGCCCAATCCTCAGGGTACAATGAGCAGTTCTTC. Amino acid sequence: CASAQSSGYNEQFF.

This sequence joins TRBV20-1 and TRBJ1-1; D perhaps matches TRBD1 (6 bases). The CDR3 contains 10 residues. Germline CDR1 reads DFQATT; CDR2 reads SNEGSKA (reference sequence). V was trimmed by 6 bases and J by 11 bases, leaving 13 bases between them. In DNA, the CDR3 is TGCAGTGCCCGGACAGTTGAGGCTTTCTTT. Translating it yields CSARTVEAFF.

The chain recombines TRBV12-3 or TRBV12-4 with TRBJ1-5; perhaps TRBD1 as D (6 bases). V gave up 5 bases and J gave up 7 bases, with 12 bases separating them. There are 13 residues in the CDR3. The CDR3 nucleotides read TGTGCCAGCAGTCCAGGGGAGGGCCAGCCCCAGCATTTT. It encodes CASSPGEGQPQHF.

The chain couples TRBV29-1 to TRBJ1-3, with TRBD1 as a possible D gene (6 bases). The CDR3 has 14 residues. The V gene's germline CDR1 is SQVTM and CDR2 ANQGSEA. Deletions cut 2 bases from V and 2 bases from J, with 10 bases between. As DNA, the CDR3 is TGCAGCGTTGAAATTGAGGGGGCTGGAAACACCATATATTTT. This codes for CSVEIEGAGNTIYF. Full variable domain (missing parts from reference TRBV29-1 and TRBJ1-3): SAVISQKPSRDICQRGTSLTIQCQVDSQVTMMFWYRQQPGQSLTLIATANQGSEATYESGFVIDKFPISRPNLTFSTLTVSNMSPEDSSIYLCSVEIEGAGNTIYFGEGSWLTVV.

The DNA for the CDR3 is TGTGCCAGCAGTGAATACATACCCGATTCACCCCTCCACTTT. It translates to CASSEYIPDSPLHF. The chain couples TRBV25-1 to TRBJ1-6, with D unresolved. Germline assignment: CDR1 MGHDK and CDR2 SYGVNS. V gave up 0 bases and J gave up 8 bases, with 8 bases separating them. The CDR3 sequence is 14 residues long. The whole variable domain, filled in from reference TRBV25-1 and TRBJ1-6, reads EADIYQTPRYLVIGTGKKITLECSQTMGHDKMYWYQQDPGMELHLIHYSYGVNSTEKGDLSSESTVSRIRTEHFPLTLESARPSHTSQYLCASSEYIPDSPLHFGNGTRLTVT.

This rearrangement joins TRBV5-4 to TRBJ2-2, with D maybe TRBD1 (5 bases). The CDR3 covers 15 residues. Looked up from germline, CDR1 is SGHNT and CDR2 is YYREEE (reference sequence). V was trimmed by 4 bases and J by 0 bases, leaving 10 bases between them. CDR3 in DNA: TGTGCCAGCAGCCCGACAGTAGCGAACACCGGGGAGCTGTTTTTT. This gives the protein CASSPTVANTGELFF. The variable domain in full, completed from reference TRBV5-4 and TRBJ2-2, reads ETGVTQSPTHLIKTRGQQVTLRCSSQSGHNTVSWYQQALGQGPQFIFQYYREEENGRGNFPPRFSGLQFPNYSSELNVNALELDDSALYLCASSPTVANTGELFFGEGSRLTVL.

V usage is TRBV7-8 and J usage is TRBJ1-5, with D perhaps matching TRBD1 (6 bases). The CDR3 has 16 amino acids. In germline, CDR1 is SGHVS, CDR2 FQNEAQ. With 1 base removed from V and 0 bases from J, the gap between germline ends came to 10 bases. The CDR3 region is CASSLVQGYSNQPQHF. The DNA of the CDR3 is TGTGCCAGCAGCTTAGTACAGGGATATAGCAATCAGCCCCAGCATTTT.

This clone has only one observation. CDR3 sequence: CASSFLDRGSYGYTF. CDR3 bases: TGTGCCAGCAGCTTCCTGGACAGGGGTAGCTATGGCTACACCTTC. This chain joins TRBV5-5 and TRBJ1-2; TRBD1 matches 9 bases. The length of the CDR3 is 15 residues. CDR1 is SGHKS, CDR2 YYEKEE, per germline (reference sequence). Trimming removed 2 bases from V and 4 bases from J; junction bases left unmatched: 6. The whole variable domain, remainder taken from reference TRBV5-5 and TRBJ1-2, is DAGVTQSPTHLIKTRGQQVTLRCSPISGHKSVSWYQQVLGQGPQFIFQYYEKEERGRGNFPDRFSARQFPNYSSELNVNALLLGDSALYLCASSFLDRGSYGYTFGSGTRLTVV.

This rearrangement joins TRBV5-1 to TRBJ2-5; 11 nucleotides line up with TRBD1. Germline V lookup: CDR1 SGHRS, CDR2 YFSETQ. The V and J ends lost 3 bases and 4 bases, in that order; junction bases with no gene match: 8. The CDR3 has 16 residues. The CDR3 region is CASSWIGQGAAETQYF. CDR3 DNA: TGCGCCAGCAGCTGGATAGGACAGGGGGCTGCAGAGACCCAGTACTTC.

The chain joins TRBV5-1 to TRBJ2-1; 12 nucleotides match TRBD2. CDR3 length: 15 amino acids. J lost 3 bases, V lost 2 bases, and 0 bases had no gene match. Germline lookup yields CDR1 SGHRS and CDR2 YFSETQ. The CDR3 DNA reads TGCGCCAGCAGCTTACTAGCGGGGGGCTACAATGAGCAGTTCTTC. Its protein is CASSLLAGGYNEQFF.

This chain joins TRBV7-9 and TRBJ1-4, with unresolved D. The V end was cut by 1 base, the J end by 17 bases, with 14 bases between. Germline V gives CDR1 SEHNR, CDR2 FQNEAQ (reference sequence). The CDR3 has 12 residues. The CDR3 protein is CASSLGGPALFF. CDR3 DNA: TGTGCCAGCAGCTTAGGCGGGCCCGCTCTTTTTTTT.

This clone has a single count. CDR3 region: CASSRAGGTDTQYF. DNA for the CDR3: TGTGCCAGCAGCCGAGCGGGGGGCACAGATACGCAGTATTTT. The chain uses TRBV7-9 and TRBJ2-3, with 8 bases that match TRBD2. The CDR3 sequence is 14 residues long. J lost 1 base, V lost 5 bases, and 2 bases had no gene match. The germline gives CDR1 SEHNR, CDR2 FQNEAQ (reference sequence).